A single sample gave rise to the 27 T cell receptor beta chains below, sequenced in a study of T cells after yellow fever vaccination. TCRdb redid the calling of the 5' RACE reads with MiXCR, one entry per CDR3 protein. The table includes 110,000 or so distinct CDR3 sequences, about 7.8% detected once. This specimen was CD4+ T cells sorted from PBMCs, taken more than 35 days after the first yellow fever vaccination. These receptors were collected from a man aged 18 to 29 who received the YFV17D yellow fever vaccine.

This clonotype was counted at least ten times. The chain is built from TRBV5-6 and TRBJ2-3; TRBD2 is a possible D gene (5 bases). The CDR3 extends over 13 amino acids. Germline V gene lookup returns CDR1 SGHDT and CDR2 YYEEEE. V lost 0 bases and J lost 6, with 8 bases in between. CDR3 sequence reads: CASSLVPGDTQYF. In DNA form, the CDR3 reads TGTGCCAGCAGCTTGGTTCCGGGGGATACGCAGTATTTT.

The chain has TRBV5-1 and TRBJ1-2; no clear D gene. This CDR3 spans 14 amino acids. V was shortened by 5 bases and J by 8 bases, with 19 bases between the two germline ends. CDR1 is SGHRS and CDR2 is YFSETQ in the germline V gene. CDR3 nucleotides: TGCGCCAGCAGGGTTGCCGGACCCAACGAAGGCTACACCTTC. This translates into CASRVAGPNEGYTF. Combining the CDR3 with reference TRBV5-1 and TRBJ1-2 gives the whole variable domain KAGVTQTPRYLIKTRGQQVTLSCSPISGHRSVSWYQQTPGQGLQFLFEYFSETQRNKGNFPGRFSGRQFSNSRSEMNVSTLELGDSALYLCASRVAGPNEGYTFGSGTRLTVV.

As concerns this clonotype: A read error is possible here, since a much larger clone lies one base away. This chain links TRBV5-1 with TRBJ2-5, with D uncertain. Germline V gene data show CDR1 as SGHRS and CDR2 as YFSETQ. This CDR3 comprises 14 residues. V was clipped by 7 bases and J by 0 bases, with 13 bases between them. This CDR3 reads CASQEGNNQETQYF. The CDR3, as DNA: TGCGCCAGCCAAGAAGGGAACAACCAAGAGACCCAGTACTTC.

This clonotype was seen at least ten times. The rearrangement joins TRBV29-1 to TRBJ1-1; D call uncertain. Per germline, CDR1 SQVTM and CDR2 ANQGSEA. The CDR3 is made up of 11 amino acids. Deletions cut 5 bases from V and 1 base from J, with 5 bases between. In nucleotides, the CDR3 is TGCAGCGTTTTTGAGAACACTGAAGCTTTCTTT. It codes for CSVFENTEAFF.

Many counts were recorded for this clonotype. The chain joins TRBV6-2 or TRBV6-3 to TRBJ2-1; 12 nucleotides match TRBD1. The CDR3 contains 15 residues. The V gene end was trimmed by 6 bases and the J gene end by 10 bases; junction bases not matched to a gene: 10. Germline loops: CDR1 MNHEY, CDR2 SVGEGT. The CDR3 region is CASSPGTGGFREQFF. In nucleotides, the CDR3 is TGTGCCAGCAGCCCCGGGACAGGGGGCTTCCGAGAGCAGTTCTTC.

In this sample, this clonotype turned up a few times. J is TRBJ1-2 and V is TRBV20-1, with no clear D. This CDR3 contains 18 residues. The ends were cut back, 2 bases at V and 4 bases at J, with 26 bases in the middle. Germline V lookup: CDR1 DFQATT, CDR2 SNEGSKA (reference sequence). The chain's CDR3 is CSARRMMGGRGNLYGYTF. The CDR3, as DNA: TGCAGTGCTAGAAGGATGATGGGAGGACGGGGAAATCTCTATGGCTACACCTTC.

Ten or more counts support this clonotype. The chain has TRBV5-6 and TRBJ2-5; TRBD1 is a possible D gene (6 bases). Germline loops: CDR1 SGHDT, CDR2 YYEEEE. The CDR3 is 14 amino acids. V lost 0 bases and J lost 1, with 7 bases in between. The CDR3 bases are TGTGCCAGCAGCTTGGGAGGGGGCCAAGAGACCCAGTACTTC. Translated: CASSLGGGQETQYF.

This clonotype was counted between two and nine times. The J gene is TRBJ1-5, the V gene TRBV27, with 7 bases lining up with TRBD1. V was pared by 6 bases and J by 0 bases, with 5 bases of the junction left unmatched. Per germline, CDR1 MNHEY and CDR2 SMNVEV (reference sequence). CDR3 length: 15 amino acids. This chain's CDR3 is CASSPRQGSNQPQHF. The CDR3 DNA sequence: TGTGCCAGCAGCCCCCGACAGGGTAGCAATCAGCCCCAGCATTTT.

This clonotype was seen ten or more times. The rearrangement joins TRBV7-6 to TRBJ1-6; D remains ambiguous. This CDR3 region has 13 residues. Trimming removed 4 bases from V and 10 bases from J, with 11 bases in between. CDR1 SGHVS and CDR2 FNYEAQ come from the germline V gene. CDR3 sequence (DNA): TGTGCCAGCAGCTCCCAGTTGGGGTCACCCCTCCACTTT. Translated: CASSSQLGSPLHF. The variable domain in full, with the rest retrieved from reference TRBV7-6 and TRBJ1-6, is GAGVSQSPRYKVTKRGQDVALRCDPISGHVSLYWYRQALGQGPEFLTYFNYEAQQDKSGLPNDRFSAERPEGSISTLTIQRTEQRDSAMYRCASSSQLGSPLHFGNGTRLTVT.

This clonotype occurred many times. This rearrangement joins TRBV6-1 to TRBJ1-3; D remains ambiguous. V lost 5 bases, J lost 0 bases, and 8 bases lay in between. Germline V lookup: CDR1 MNHNS, CDR2 SASEGT. CDR3 length: 14 amino acids. The CDR3 protein is CASSPPVSGNTIYF. CDR3 DNA sequence: TGTGCCAGCAGTCCGCCGGTCTCTGGAAACACCATATATTTT.

The sample holds a few counts of this clonotype. The chain joins TRBV28 to TRBJ2-3; D call uncertain. Deletions cut 11 bases from V and 3 bases from J, with 12 bases between. CDR3 length equals 12 residues. The germline gives CDR1 MDHEN, CDR2 SYDVKM. In DNA form, the CDR3 reads TGTGCCGCATCCCTCCGGACAGATACGCAGTATTTT. Translating it yields CAASLRTDTQYF. Combining the CDR3 with reference TRBV28 and TRBJ2-3 gives the whole variable domain DVKVTQSSRYLVKRTGEKVFLECVQDMDHENMFWYRQDPGLGLRLIYFSYDVKMKEKGDIPEGYSVSREKKERFSLILESASTNQTSMYLCAASLRTDTQYFGPGTRLTVL.

As to this clonotype: A much larger clone lies one base from this, so it may be a read error. The rearrangement joins TRBV12-3 or TRBV12-4 to TRBJ2-5; D not resolved. Trimming pared 5 bases from V and 2 bases from J, leaving 9 bases between. The CDR3 has 13 amino acids. CDR3 sequence: CASSQSQQETQYF. The CDR3 coding sequence is TGTGCCAGCAGTCAGAGTCAGCAAGAGACCCAGTACTTC.

This clonotype was found many times. V usage is TRBV2 and J usage is TRBJ1-1; D call uncertain. Looked up from germline, CDR1 is SNHLY and CDR2 is FYNNEI. This CDR3 comprises 13 residues. Deletions cut 9 bases from V and 1 base from J, with 12 bases between. The CDR3 is CASTWAPNTEAFF. The CDR3 nucleotides read TGTGCCAGTACTTGGGCTCCGAACACTGAAGCTTTCTTT.

In this sample, this clonotype turned up many times. The chain joins TRBV7-2 to TRBJ2-1; D call uncertain. The CDR3 loop spans 11 amino acids. The V end was cut by 8 bases, the J end by 8 bases, with 10 bases between. CDR1 and CDR2 from the germline V gene are SGHTA and FQGNSA. CDR3 loop: CASGLFDEQFF. DNA for the CDR3: TGTGCCAGCGGTCTTTTTGATGAGCAGTTCTTC.

Many counts were recorded for this clonotype. This chain joins TRBV6-2 or TRBV6-3 and TRBJ2-6; maybe TRBD1 (7 bases). V gave up 2 bases and J gave up 1 base, with 15 bases separating them. In germline, CDR1 is MNHEY, CDR2 SVGEGT. This CDR3 has 18 amino acids. DNA of the CDR3: TGTGCCAGCAGTTACGCGCAGGGGGGACGTTCTGGGGCCAACGTCCTGACTTTC. This encodes CASSYAQGGRSGANVLTF.

This clonotype was detected many times. V usage is TRBV5-1 and J usage is TRBJ2-1; D is perhaps TRBD2 (6 bases). Trimming removed 0 bases from V and 10 bases from J, with 11 bases in between. The germline CDR1 and CDR2 sequences are SGHRS and YFSETQ. The CDR3 totals 13 residues. The CDR3 DNA is TGCGCCAGCAGCTTGGGACTAGAATACGAGCAGTTCTTC. This gives the protein CASSLGLEYEQFF.

The genes are TRBV5-1 and TRBJ2-3, with D uncertain. The CDR3 extends over 13 amino acids. Trimming took off 4 bases at V and 5 bases at J, with 11 bases between the two ends. Germline-derived CDR1 and CDR2 are SGHRS and YFSETQ. CDR3 residues: CASSSLSLDTQYF. In DNA, the CDR3 is TGCGCCAGCAGCAGTTTATCCTTAGATACGCAGTATTTT.

This clonotype was seen many times. The V call is TRBV6-2 or TRBV6-3, the J call TRBJ1-3; tentatively, D is TRBD1 (6 bases). CDR3 length equals 17 residues. Germline V gene sequence: CDR1 MNHEY, CDR2 SVGEGT. V lost 2 bases, J lost 0 bases, and 14 bases lay in between. The CDR3, as DNA: TGTGCCAGCAGTTACCCCGGACAGCTCAACTCTGGAAACACCATATATTTT. Its protein product is CASSYPGQLNSGNTIYF.

This clonotype was detected ten times or more. The chain combines TRBV5-1 with TRBJ2-1; TRBD2 matches at 13 bases. V dropped 5 bases and J dropped 4; count of bases not matched to a gene: 12. Germline lookup yields CDR1 SGHRS and CDR2 YFSETQ. The CDR3 loop spans 18 amino acids. CDR3 coding DNA: TGCGCCAGCAGTAGACTTCCGGGACTAGCGGGGTTATACAATGAGCAGTTCTTC. It codes for CASSRLPGLAGLYNEQFF.

This clonotype was seen at least ten times. The genes are TRBV7-2 and TRBJ2-4; D uncertain. Trimming stripped 0 bases from V and 9 bases from J, with 9 bases between. Germline V gene lookup returns CDR1 SGHTA and CDR2 FQGNSA. This CDR3 spans 13 amino acids. CDR3 in amino acids: CASSLATRAIQYF. The CDR3 nucleotides read TGTGCCAGCAGCTTAGCCACCCGGGCCATTCAGTACTTC.

This clonotype was observed at least ten times. The V call is TRBV29-1, the J call TRBJ2-7; a possible D gene is TRBD2 (6 bases). This CDR3 contains 12 residues. Germline V lookup: CDR1 SQVTM, CDR2 ANQGSEA. Trimming removed 7 bases at V and 5 bases at J, with 15 bases between. CDR3 nucleotide sequence: TGCAGCGCCGGAATGGGAGGTCACGAGCAGTACGTC. Encoded protein: CSAGMGGHEQYV.

This clonotype has ten or more counts. The chain links TRBV6-2 or TRBV6-3 to TRBJ2-5, with D possibly being TRBD2 (6 bases). The CDR3 contains 14 residues. From germline, CDR1 is MNHEY and CDR2 SVGEGT. V dropped 4 bases and J dropped 4 bases, with 13 bases sitting between them. CDR3 region: CASSWGREIETQYF. CDR3 nucleotides: TGTGCCAGCAGTTGGGGACGGGAGATAGAGACCCAGTACTTC.

In its sample, this clonotype was seen many times. The chain links TRBV7-2 to TRBJ2-2; no definite D call. There are 15 residues in the CDR3. CDR1 SGHTA and CDR2 FQGNSA come from the germline V gene. V was cut by 1 base and J by 6 bases, with 12 bases left in between. The CDR3 coding sequence is TGTGCCAGCAGCTTAGTCACTCAGAGAGCCGGGGAGCTGTTTTTT. Amino acid sequence: CASSLVTQRAGELFF.

This clonotype was seen ten or more times. The gene calls are TRBV4-2 and TRBJ1-4, with 11 bases that match TRBD1. The trim removed 2 bases at V and 8 bases at J, leaving 7 bases unmatched. The length of the CDR3 is 16 residues. The germline V gene has CDR1 LGHNA and CDR2 YNFKEQ. The CDR3 sequence is CASSQRGDRGSEKLFF. CDR3 DNA sequence: TGTGCCAGCAGCCAAAGGGGGGACAGGGGGAGCGAAAAACTGTTTTTT.

This clonotype showed up many times. The rearrangement links TRBV20-1 to TRBJ2-1; no firm D call. V was clipped by 3 bases and J by 5 bases, with 14 bases between them. Germline V gene lookup returns CDR1 DFQATT and CDR2 SNEGSKA (reference sequence). This CDR3 has 14 amino acids. The CDR3, as DNA: TGCAGTGCTAGCGGCCCCTATCATGACAATGAGCAGTTCTTC. It encodes CSASGPYHDNEQFF.

There are many counts of this clonotype. This chain links TRBV20-1 with TRBJ2-3; 15 nucleotides agree with TRBD2. CDR1 is DFQATT, CDR2 SNEGSKA, per germline (reference sequence). Trimming cost V 4 bases and J 0 bases; bases outside gene matches: 2. The length of the CDR3 is 16 residues. DNA of the CDR3: TGCAGTGCTATCGGGACTAGCGGGGGGAGCACAGATACGCAGTATTTT. Amino acid sequence: CSAIGTSGGSTDTQYF.

In this sample, this clonotype turned up a few times. The rearrangement joins TRBV14 to TRBJ2-1; 7 bases line up with TRBD2. Germline V gene data show CDR1 as SGHDN and CDR2 as FVKESK. This CDR3 has 13 residues. Trimming removed 1 base from V and 12 bases from J; junction bases left unmatched: 6. The CDR3, as DNA: TGTGCCAGCAGCCAAGGGGAGGGAACGAGGCAGTTCTTC. Protein: CASSQGEGTRQFF. The whole variable domain, filled in from reference TRBV14 and TRBJ2-1, reads EAGVTQFPSHSVIEKGQTVTLRCDPISGHDNLYWYRRVMGKEIKFLLHFVKESKQDESGMPNNRFLAERTGGTYSTLKVQPAELEDSGVYFCASSQGEGTRQFFGPGTRLTVL.